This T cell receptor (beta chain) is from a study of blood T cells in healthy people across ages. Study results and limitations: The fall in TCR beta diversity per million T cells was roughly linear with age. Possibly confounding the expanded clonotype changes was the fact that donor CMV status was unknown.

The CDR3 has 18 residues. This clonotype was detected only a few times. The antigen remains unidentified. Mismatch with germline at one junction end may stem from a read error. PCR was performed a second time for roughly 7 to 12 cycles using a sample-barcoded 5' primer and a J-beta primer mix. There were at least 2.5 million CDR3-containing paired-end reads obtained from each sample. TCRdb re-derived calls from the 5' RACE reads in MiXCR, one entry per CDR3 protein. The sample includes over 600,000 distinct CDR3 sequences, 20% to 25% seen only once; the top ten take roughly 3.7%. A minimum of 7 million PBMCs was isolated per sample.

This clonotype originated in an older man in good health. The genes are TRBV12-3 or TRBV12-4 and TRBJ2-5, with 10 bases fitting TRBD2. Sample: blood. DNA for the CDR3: TGTGCTAGCAGTTCCTTAGCGGGAGGCGCTCTATACCAAGAGACCCAGTACTTC. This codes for CASSSLAGGALYQETQYF.